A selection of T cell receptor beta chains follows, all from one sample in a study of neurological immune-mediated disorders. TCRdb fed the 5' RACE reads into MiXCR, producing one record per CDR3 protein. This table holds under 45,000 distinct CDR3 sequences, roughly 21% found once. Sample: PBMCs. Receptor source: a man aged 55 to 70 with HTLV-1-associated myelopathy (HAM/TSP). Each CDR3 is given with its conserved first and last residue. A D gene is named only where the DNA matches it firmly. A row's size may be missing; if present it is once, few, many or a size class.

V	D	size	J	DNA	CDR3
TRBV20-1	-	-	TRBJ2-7	TGCAGTGCTAATAAAGGACCCCAGAGCTCCTACGAGCAGTACTTC	CSANKGPQSSYEQYF
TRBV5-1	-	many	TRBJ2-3	TGCGCCAGCAGCTTGCCGGTCCCAAGAACAGATACGCAGTATTTT	CASSLPVPRTDTQYF
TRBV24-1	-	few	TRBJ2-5	TGTGCCACCAGTGATCCCGGGCCCCTGGAAGAGACCCAGTACTTC	CATSDPGPLEETQYF
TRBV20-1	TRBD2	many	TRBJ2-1	TGCAGTGCTAGCCGACACGGCGGGAGGGGAAATGAGCAGTTCTTC	CSASRHGGRGNEQFF
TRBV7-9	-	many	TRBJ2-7	TGTGCCAGCAGCTTTGACGGCAAGGGCGAGCAGTACTTC	CASSFDGKGEQYF
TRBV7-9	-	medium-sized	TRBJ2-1	TGTGCCAGCAGCTTAGACAGATACAATGAGCAGTTCTTC	CASSLDRYNEQFF
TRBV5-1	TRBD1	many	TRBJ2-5	TGCGCCAGCAGCCGACAGGGGATTAGCCAAGAGACCCAGTACTTC	CASSRQGISQETQYF
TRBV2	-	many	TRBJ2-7	TGTGCCAGCACCCGGGACACCAGCTCCTACGAGCAGTACTTC	CASTRDTSSYEQYF
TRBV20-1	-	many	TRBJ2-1	TGCAGTGCCCCGGGGCCGACAGCAAATGAGCAGTTCTTC	CSAPGPTANEQFF
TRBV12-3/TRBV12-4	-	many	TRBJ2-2	TGTGCCAGCAGTTCCAGGGGGAGGGACACCGGGGAGCTGTTTTTT	CASSSRGRDTGELFF
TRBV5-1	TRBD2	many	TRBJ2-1	TGCGCCAGCAGCGGACTGACTAGCGGGGGTAATGAGCAGTTCTTC	CASSGLTSGGNEQFF
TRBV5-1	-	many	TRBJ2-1	TGCGCCAGCACCGAAAGGGGTGAGCAGTTCTTC	CASTERGEQFF
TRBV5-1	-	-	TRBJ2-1	TGCGCCAGCAGCCCAGGGTGGGGCTCCGGAGGGGCCAACTACAATGAGCAGTTCTTC	CASSPGWGSGGANYNEQFF
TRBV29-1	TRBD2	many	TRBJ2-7	TGCAGCGTTGAAGACCGCGGAGGGAGGGTCTACGAGCAGTACTTC	CSVEDRGGRVYEQYF
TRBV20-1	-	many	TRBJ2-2	TGCAGTGCTCTAAACAGGGGGGGGGTCGGGGAGCTGTTTTTT	CSALNRGGVGELFF
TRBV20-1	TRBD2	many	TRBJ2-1	TGCAGTGCTCTCCCCACTAGCGGGAGGGTACATGAGCAGTTCTTC	CSALPTSGRVHEQFF
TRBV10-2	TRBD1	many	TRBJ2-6	TGCGCCAGCGGACAGGGGCTGCGGGCCAACGTCCTGACTTTC	CASGQGLRANVLTF
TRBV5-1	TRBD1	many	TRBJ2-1	TGCGCCAGCAGCTCGACAGGGCTAGACAATGAGCAGTTCTTC	CASSSTGLDNEQFF
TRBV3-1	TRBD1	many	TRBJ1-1	TGTGCCAGCAGCCAACTGACAGGGCGTGAGCAGACTGAAGCTTTCTTT	CASSQLTGREQTEAFF
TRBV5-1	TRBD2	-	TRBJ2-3	TGCGCCAGCAGCCCGACCCCGGGACTAGCGGGCAATTGGGATACGCAGTATTTT	CASSPTPGLAGNWDTQYF
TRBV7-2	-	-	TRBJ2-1	TGTGCCAGCAGCTTTCCAGGGACCTACAATGAGCAGTTCTTC	CASSFPGTYNEQFF
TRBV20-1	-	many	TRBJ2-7	TGCAGTGCTAGAAGGGACTTTGTCCCCGAGCAGTACTTC	CSARRDFVPEQYF
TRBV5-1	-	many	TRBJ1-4	TGCGCCAGCAGCCCCTCGACACGCCAGGGGGAAAAACTGTTTTTT	CASSPSTRQGEKLFF
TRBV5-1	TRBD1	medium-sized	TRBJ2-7	TGCGCCAGCAGCTCGACCCGGGACAGGAGCTACGAGCAGTACTTC	CASSSTRDRSYEQYF
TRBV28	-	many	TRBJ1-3	TGTGCCAGCAGTTTGGCCAACTCTGGAAACACCATATATTTT	CASSLANSGNTIYF
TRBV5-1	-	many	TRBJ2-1	TGCGCCAGCAGCTTGGAACAGGGCAATGAGCAGTTCTTC	CASSLEQGNEQFF
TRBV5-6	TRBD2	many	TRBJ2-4	TGTGCCAGCAGCTTACTAGCGGGGAAAAACATTCAGTACTTC	CASSLLAGKNIQYF
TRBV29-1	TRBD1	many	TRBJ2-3	TGCAGCGTGGCCCCGGGACAGTCCTCAGATACGCAGTATTTT	CSVAPGQSSDTQYF
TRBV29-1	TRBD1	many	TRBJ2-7	TGCAGCGTAACCCGCCCCGGGACAGGGTCCTACGAGCAGTACTTC	CSVTRPGTGSYEQYF
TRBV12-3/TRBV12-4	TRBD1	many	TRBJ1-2	TGTGCCAGCAGTTTAGGTCGTCCAGGGGGATCGGATGGCTACACCTTC	CASSLGRPGGSDGYTF
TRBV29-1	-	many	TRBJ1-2	TGCAGCGTTTGGACGGGCGTAGGTATCTATGGCTACACCTTC	CSVWTGVGIYGYTF
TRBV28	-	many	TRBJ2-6	TGTGCCAGCACCCCCGGCGGGGCGGCTGGGGCCAACGTCCTGACTTTC	CASTPGGAAGANVLTF
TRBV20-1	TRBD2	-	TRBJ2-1	TGCAGTGCTAGGTCCCTCACGAGAGTAGCGGGCTCCAATGAGCAGTTCTTC	CSARSLTRVAGSNEQFF
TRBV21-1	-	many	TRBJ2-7	TGTGCCAGCAGCAAAGAAGAGGTCCCAAGGGACAGGGAAGTGTGTGAGCAGTACTTC	CASSKEEVPRDREVCEQYF
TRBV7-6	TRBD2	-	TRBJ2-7	TGTGCCAGCAGCTTAGGCGGGACTAGCGGGAGGTACGAGCAGTACTTC	CASSLGGTSGRYEQYF
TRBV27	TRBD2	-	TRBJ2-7	TGTGCCAGCAGCCCGGGACTAGCGACCCGGGAGCAGTACTTC	CASSPGLATREQYF
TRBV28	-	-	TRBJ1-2	TGTGCCGAACCCTCAAACTATGGCTACACCTTC	CAEPSNYGYTF
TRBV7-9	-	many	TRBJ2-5	TGTGCCAGCAGCGTCAGCGTGGGGGAGACCCAGTACTTC	CASSVSVGETQYF
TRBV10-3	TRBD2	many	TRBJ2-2	TGTGCCATCGGGACTAGCGGGAGACCCGGGGAGCTGTTTTTT	CAIGTSGRPGELFF
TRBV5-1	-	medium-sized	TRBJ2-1	TGCGCCAGCAGCTTCCCAGGGGCGGGCTCCTACAATGAGCAGTTCTTC	CASSFPGAGSYNEQFF
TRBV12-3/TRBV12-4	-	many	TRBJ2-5	TGTGCCAGCAGTTTGTTCCAAGAGACCCAGTACTTC	CASSLFQETQYF
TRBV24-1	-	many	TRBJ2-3	TGTGCCACCAGTGAAGGAGCCACAGATACGCAGTATTTT	CATSEGATDTQYF
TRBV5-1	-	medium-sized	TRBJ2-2	TGCGCCAGCAGCTTGGTCGGGACCCTGGGGACCGGGGAGCTGTTTTTT	CASSLVGTLGTGELFF
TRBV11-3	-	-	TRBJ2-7	TGTGCCAGCAGCCGTTCGGGGGAGCCCTACGAGCAGTACTTC	CASSRSGEPYEQYF
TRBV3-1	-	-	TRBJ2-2	TGTGCCAGCAGCCAAGTAACGGGGAACACCGGGGAGCTGTTTTTT	CASSQVTGNTGELFF
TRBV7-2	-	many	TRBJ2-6	TGTGCCAGCAGCCCTGTGCCGGAGCGGCGGAAGTTCTCTGGGGCCAACGTCCTGACTTTC	CASSPVPERRKFSGANVLTF
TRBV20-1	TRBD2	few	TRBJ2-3	TGCAGTGCCCTCAGCGGGAACGGGGATACGCAGTATTTT	CSALSGNGDTQYF
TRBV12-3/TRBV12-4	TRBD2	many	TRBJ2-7	TGTGCCAGCAGTAGGAGCGGGAGTTGGGAGCAGTACTTC	CASSRSGSWEQYF
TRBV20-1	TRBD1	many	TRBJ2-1	TGCAGTGCTAAGAGACAGGGGGCAAATGAGCAGTTCTTC	CSAKRQGANEQFF
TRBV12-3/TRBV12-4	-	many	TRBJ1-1	TGTGCCAGCAGAACCACGGGGGAGAACACTGAAGCTTTCTTT	CASRTTGENTEAFF
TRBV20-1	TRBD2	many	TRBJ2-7	TGCAGTGCTAGCGGGACTAGCGCCCACTACGAGCAGTACTTC	CSASGTSAHYEQYF
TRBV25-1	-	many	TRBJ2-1	TGTGCCAGCAGTGGGCGGGTCGATTACAATGAGCAGTTCTTC	CASSGRVDYNEQFF
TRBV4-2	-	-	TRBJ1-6	TGTGCCAGCAGCCAAAACCCTGGGGTTTCACCCCTCCACTTT	CASSQNPGVSPLHF
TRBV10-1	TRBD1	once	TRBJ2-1	TGTGCCAGCAGCGATACAGGGGGCGCCTACAATGAGCAGTTCTTC	CASSDTGGAYNEQFF
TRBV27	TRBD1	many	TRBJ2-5	TGTGCCAGCAGCCACGGACAGGGGGCGGCCCAGTACTTC	CASSHGQGAAQYF